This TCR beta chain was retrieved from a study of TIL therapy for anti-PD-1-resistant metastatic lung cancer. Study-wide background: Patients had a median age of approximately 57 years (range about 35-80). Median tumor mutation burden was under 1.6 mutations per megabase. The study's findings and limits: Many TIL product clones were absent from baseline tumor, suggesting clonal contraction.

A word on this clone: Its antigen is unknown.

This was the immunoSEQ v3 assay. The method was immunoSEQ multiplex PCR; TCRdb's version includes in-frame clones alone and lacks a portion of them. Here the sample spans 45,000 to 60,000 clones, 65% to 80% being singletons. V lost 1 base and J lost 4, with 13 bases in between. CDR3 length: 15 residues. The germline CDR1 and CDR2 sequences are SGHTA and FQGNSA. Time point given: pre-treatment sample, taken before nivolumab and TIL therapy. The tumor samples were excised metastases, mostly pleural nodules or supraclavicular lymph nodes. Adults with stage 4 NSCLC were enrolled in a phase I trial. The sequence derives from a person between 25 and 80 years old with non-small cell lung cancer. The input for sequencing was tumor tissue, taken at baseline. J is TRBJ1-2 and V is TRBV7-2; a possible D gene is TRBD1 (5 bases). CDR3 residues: CASSLGRGAGYGYTF. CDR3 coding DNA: TGTGCCAGCAGCTTAGGGAGGGGCGCAGGCTATGGCTACACCTTC.